A single sample gave rise to the 5 T cell receptor beta chains below, sequenced in a study of vaccination effects on CD4 cells after COVID-19. Assay: immunoSEQ multiplex PCR; the TCRdb copy retains only in-frame clones and omits some. The table includes roughly 68,000 clones, 70% to 85% detected once. Which antigens these TCRs recognize remains unknown. Within the ViraFEST assay, antigen-specific CD4+ T cells underwent expansion with viral peptide pools prior to sequencing. Isolation of CD4+ T cells took place after 10 days of culture. Participants each got two BNT162b2 or mRNA-1273 vaccine doses. The specimen was CD4+ T cells from PBMCs cultured with HCoV-229E spike peptides, collected after COVID-19 vaccination. The receptors shown here come from a human donor who received a COVID-19 vaccine.

This clone was counted between two and nine times. The chain uses TRBV4-3 and TRBJ2-2; tentative D call: TRBD2 (5 bases). CDR3 length: 15 residues. Germline V gene data show CDR1 as LGHNA and CDR2 as YSLEER. V was shortened by 0 bases and J by 6 bases, with 11 bases between the two germline ends. CDR3 loop: CASSQDPGTAGELFF. CDR3 nucleotide sequence: TGCGCCAGCAGCCAAGATCCGGGAACGGCCGGGGAGCTGTTTTTT.

This chain joins TRBV3-1 (or the pseudogene TRBV3-2) and TRBJ2-2, with 14 bases that match TRBD2. From germline, CDR1 is LGHDT and CDR2 YNNKEL (reference sequence). V shed 4 bases, J shed 3 bases, and the junction held 13 bases outside the gene matches. CDR3 length: 20 amino acids. The CDR3: CASSRDRTSGGFSYTGELFF. Here the CDR3 DNA reads TGTGCCAGCAGCCGGGATAGGACTAGCGGGGGGTTCTCCTACACCGGGGAGCTGTTTTTT.

The chain has TRBV18 and TRBJ1-1; the match to TRBD1 covers 9 bases. The CDR3 is made up of 15 amino acids. The germline gives CDR1 KGHSH, CDR2 LQKENI. The ends lost 8 bases at V and 0 bases at J; junction bases unmatched: 7. As DNA, the CDR3 is TGTGCCAGCCAAGGACAGGGGCGGGTGAACACTGAAGCTTTCTTT. This gives the protein CASQGQGRVNTEAFF.

V usage is TRBV7-3 and J usage is TRBJ2-2, with a weak D call TRBD2 (5 bases). Germline values: CDR1 SGHTA, CDR2 FQGTGA. The CDR3 runs to 17 residues. V shed 0 bases and J shed 0 bases, with 11 bases lying between them. CDR3 bases: TGTGCCAGCAGCTTAACAGCGGCAGGCCCGAACACCGGGGAGCTGTTTTTT. Translated, it gives CASSLTAAGPNTGELFF.

This sequence joins TRBV6-5 and TRBJ1-5, with D unresolved. Germline V gene lookup returns CDR1 MNHEY and CDR2 SVGAGI. The CDR3 loop spans 16 amino acids. Between the trimmed V and J ends, which lost 4 bases and 7 bases, there was a span of 20 bases. Here the CDR3 DNA reads TGTGCCAGCAGTTCCAATTCCCTTCGGGGATCCCAGCCCCAGCATTTT. It specifies CASSSNSLRGSQPQHF.